These 19 T cell receptor beta chains came from one sample sequenced in a study of CD8 T cells in Susac syndrome. With random hexamers, about 0.45 to 1 ug RNA was reverse transcribed. TCRdb reanalysed the immunoSEQ multiplex PCR reads using MiXCR and keeps one entry per CDR3 protein. The table has about 210,000 distinct CDR3 sequences, 85% to 95% seen once. The sample was CD4+ T cells from PBMCs. The receptors here all came from a human donor in good health.

This sequence joins TRBV7-8 and TRBJ2-1; D unclear. The V gene lost 1 base and the J gene lost 8 bases, with 0 bases spanning the gap. CDR3 size: 10 residues. Germline V gene sequence: CDR1 SGHVS, CDR2 FQNEAQ. CDR3 in DNA: TGTGCCAGCAGCTTAGATGAGCAGTTCTTC. Protein: CASSLDEQFF.

This chain uses TRBV28 with TRBJ2-3; tentatively, D is TRBD1 (5 bases). Trimming cost V 3 bases and J 5 bases, with 12 bases left between them. The CDR3 consists of 14 residues. CDR1 MDHEN and CDR2 SYDVKM come from the germline V gene. The CDR3 sequence: CASSLSRVQDTQYF. DNA for the CDR3: TGTGCCAGCAGTTTGAGCAGGGTTCAAGATACGCAGTATTTT.

The CDR3 is CSASQENTEAFF. CDR3 in DNA: TGCAGTGCTAGTCAAGAGAACACTGAAGCTTTCTTT. The rearrangement joins TRBV20-1 to TRBJ1-1; D call uncertain. The germline CDR1 and CDR2 sequences are DFQATT and SNEGSKA (reference sequence). Trimming took off 3 bases at V and 1 base at J, with 6 bases between the two ends. The CDR3 runs 12 residues.

The chain links TRBV9 to TRBJ1-2; D not certain. The length of the CDR3 is 15 residues. Trimming pared 4 bases from V and 7 bases from J, leaving 20 bases between. CDR1 is SGDLS and CDR2 is YYNGEE in the germline V gene. The CDR3 region is CASSPMGWADPGYTF. In DNA, the CDR3 is TGTGCCAGCAGCCCCATGGGGTGGGCGGATCCTGGCTACACCTTC. Using reference TRBV9 and TRBJ1-2 for the parts outside the CDR3, the full variable domain is DSGVTQTPKHLITATGQRVTLRCSPRSGDLSVYWYQQSLDQGLQFLIQYYNGEERAKGNILERFSAQQFPDLHSELNLSSLELGDSALYFCASSPMGWADPGYTFGSGTRLTVV.

This rearrangement joins TRBV20-1 to TRBJ2-1; D might be TRBD1 (5 bases). Trimming removed 3 bases at V and 8 bases at J, with 17 bases between. The germline CDR1 and CDR2 sequences are DFQATT and SNEGSKA (reference sequence). This CDR3 has 14 amino acids. The CDR3 sequence is CSASPPGYLDEQFF. CDR3 nucleotides: TGCAGTGCTAGCCCACCAGGGTACCTCGATGAGCAGTTCTTC.

This clonotype was counted once. The V and J genes are TRBV29-1 and TRBJ2-4, with D possibly TRBD1 on 6 matching bases. Germline V gene data show CDR1 as SQVTM and CDR2 as ANQGSEA. The CDR3 covers 13 residues. Trimming cost V 5 bases and J 11 bases, with 19 bases left between them. CDR3 residues: CSVLDRTNSLQYF. CDR3 DNA: TGCAGCGTTCTCGACAGGACCAATTCCCTTCAGTACTTC.

This clonotype was recorded once. The CDR3 coding sequence is TGTGCCAGCAGCCAAGGAGTATACGGGACCGAGCAGTACGTC. Amino acids: CASSQGVYGTEQYV. The chain joins TRBV3-1 to TRBJ2-7; D might be TRBD1 or TRBD2, each matching 5 bases. V lost 1 base to trimming and J lost 6 bases, with 13 bases between them. Germline CDR1 reads LGHDT; CDR2 reads YNNKEL (reference sequence). The CDR3 spans 14 residues.

The chain is built from TRBV28 and TRBJ1-5; the match to TRBD1 covers 11 bases. With V trimmed by 4 bases and J by 2 bases, 7 bases remained unmatched. This CDR3 contains 17 residues. Germline CDR1 reads MDHEN; CDR2 reads SYDVKM. The CDR3 loop is CASSSDRTGGGNQPQHF. CDR3 coding DNA: TGTGCCAGCAGTTCTGATCGGACAGGGGGCGGCAATCAGCCCCAGCATTTT.

This chain links TRBV20-1 with TRBJ1-4; tentatively, D is TRBD1 (6 bases). The CDR3 has 13 amino acids. Trimming removed 5 bases at V and 3 bases at J, with 10 bases between. Germline V lookup: CDR1 DFQATT, CDR2 SNEGSKA (reference sequence). The chain's CDR3 is CSAAGQPNEKLFF. For the CDR3, the DNA is TGCAGTGCTGCAGGACAGCCTAATGAAAAACTGTTTTTT.

The CDR3, as DNA: TGTGCCAGCAGTCAACCAAGGGAGGGCCATGATGGCTACACCTTC. Amino acids: CASSQPREGHDGYTF. V is TRBV28 and J is TRBJ1-2; D gene ambiguous. V was clipped by 5 bases and J by 6 bases, with 19 bases between them. Germline CDR1 MDHEN, CDR2 SYDVKM. This CDR3 spans 15 amino acids.

The V gene is TRBV7-2, the J gene TRBJ2-7; 8 bases are shared with TRBD2. Germline-derived CDR1 and CDR2 are SGHTA and FQGNSA. V trimming: 5 bases; J trimming: 0 bases; junction bases outside the gene matches: 6. The CDR3 extends over 15 amino acids. CDR3 DNA sequence: TGTGCCAGCAGCCCGCTCCGGGAGGGCTCCTACGAGCAGTACTTC. Translated, it gives CASSPLREGSYEQYF.

The rearrangement links TRBV4-1 to TRBJ2-5; D unclear. Trimming left V 1 base short and J 4 bases short, with 7 bases between. This CDR3 is built from 13 residues. The germline CDR1 and CDR2 sequences are MGHRA and YSYEKL. CDR3 in amino acids: CASSQGLPETQYF. DNA of the CDR3: TGCGCCAGCAGCCAAGGATTACCAGAGACCCAGTACTTC.

This chain connects TRBV9 to TRBJ2-1, with D possibly TRBD2 on 6 matching bases. V was pared by 4 bases and J by 5 bases, with 16 bases between. The CDR3 contains 15 residues. The germline V gene encodes CDR1 SGDLS and CDR2 YYNGEE. The CDR3 sequence: CASSSPGSGNNEQFF. The CDR3 DNA sequence: TGTGCCAGCAGCTCCCCAGGTAGCGGAAACAATGAGCAGTTCTTC.

The chain uses TRBV5-1 and TRBJ2-3; D perhaps matches TRBD2 (7 bases). The germline V gene has CDR1 SGHRS and CDR2 YFSETQ. This CDR3 has 16 amino acids. V was clipped by 1 base and J by 2 bases, with 14 bases between them. CDR3 in amino acids: CASSLNNGGPTDTQYF. The DNA for the CDR3 is TGCGCCAGCAGCTTGAATAACGGGGGGCCCACAGATACGCAGTATTTT.

J is TRBJ2-1 and V is TRBV20-1; TRBD2 might be the D (5 bases). Trimming removed 0 bases from V and 6 bases from J, with 24 bases in between. The CDR3 length is 18 residues. Germline-derived CDR1 and CDR2 are DFQATT and SNEGSKA (reference sequence). The CDR3 loop reads CSARDTTRGALYLNEQFF. CDR3 sequence (DNA): TGCAGTGCTAGAGATACGACTCGGGGAGCCCTCTACCTCAATGAGCAGTTCTTC.

The sample holds one count of this clonotype. The chain uses TRBV12-3 or TRBV12-4 and TRBJ1-1; D gene uncertain. The ends were cut back, 6 bases at V and 3 bases at J, with 11 bases in the middle. The CDR3 totals 13 residues. This chain's CDR3 is CASREASDTEAFF. DNA for the CDR3: TGTGCCAGCAGGGAAGCCTCTGACACTGAAGCTTTCTTT.

J is TRBJ1-2 and V is TRBV18; D unresolved. The CDR3 consists of 15 residues. Looked up from germline, CDR1 is KGHSH and CDR2 is LQKENI. Trimming shortened V by 6 bases and J by 0 bases, and 14 bases separated the two germline ends. CDR3 sequence reads: CASSQSASANYGYTF. The CDR3 nucleotides read TGTGCCAGCTCCCAGTCAGCGTCCGCTAACTATGGCTACACCTTC. The whole variable domain, remainder taken from reference TRBV18 and TRBJ1-2, is NAGVMQNPRHLVRRRGQEARLRCSPMKGHSHVYWYRQLPEEGLKFMVYLQKENIIDESGMPKERFSAEFPKEGPSILRIQQVVRGDSAAYFCASSQSASANYGYTFGSGTRLTVV.

The rearrangement joins TRBV28 to TRBJ2-5; 10 bases map to TRBD2. V dropped 6 bases and J dropped 4; count of bases not matched to a gene: 8. This CDR3 comprises 15 residues. Germline CDR1 is MDHEN and CDR2 is SYDVKM. CDR3 amino acids: CASSPPAGGAETQYF. The CDR3 DNA follows: TGTGCCAGCAGCCCCCCAGCGGGAGGGGCAGAGACCCAGTACTTC.

The chain joins TRBV11-1 to TRBJ1-1, with 8 bases identical to TRBD1. Germline lookup yields CDR1 SGHAT and CDR2 FQDESV (reference sequence). This CDR3 region has 14 residues. J was trimmed by 6 bases and V by 5 bases; bases with no gene match: 8. CDR3 nucleotide sequence: TGTGCCAGCAGCGCTGTCAGGGGGCCGGCTGAAGCTTTCTTT. The encoded protein is CASSAVRGPAEAFF. The entire variable domain, with the rest obtained from reference TRBV11-1 and TRBJ1-1, is as follows: EAEVAQSPRYKITEKSQAVAFWCDPISGHATLYWYRQILGQGPELLVQFQDESVVDDSQLPKDRFSAERLKGVDSTLKIQPAELGDSAMYLCASSAVRGPAEAFFGQGTRLTVV.